The next 25 T cell receptor beta chains were all read from a single sample in a study of CD8 T cells in ankylosing spondylitis. TCRdb ran MiXCR on the 5' RACE reads and lists one entry per CDR3 protein. Of 250,000 to 350,000 distinct CDR3 sequences listed, approximately 20% are singletons. Material for sequencing was blood, either unsorted or a sorted T cell fraction (not recorded which). The receptors derive from a male donor with ankylosing spondylitis or in good health (not recorded which).

DNA for the CDR3: TGTGCCAGCAGCTTTGGGCCCCTGGGAGAGCAGTTCTTC. Translation: CASSFGPLGEQFF. This chain uses TRBV13 with TRBJ2-1; D not resolved. The CDR3 is made up of 13 amino acids. V was shortened by 3 bases and J by 10 bases, with 13 bases between the two germline ends. Per germline, CDR1 PRHDT and CDR2 FYEKMQ (reference sequence).

This clonotype was recorded a few times. The genes are TRBV5-1 and TRBJ2-5; D might be TRBD2 (5 bases). Germline CDR1 reads SGHRS; CDR2 reads YFSETQ. V was cut by 4 bases and J by 3 bases, with 13 bases left in between. CDR3 length: 14 residues. DNA of the CDR3: TGCGCCAGCAGCCTGAACCCGGGAAAAGAGACCCAGTACTTC. Translated: CASSLNPGKETQYF.

The rearrangement uses TRBV5-1 and TRBJ2-7, with TRBD1 matching 11 bases. The CDR3 is 15 residues long. The trim removed 1 base at V and 6 bases at J, leaving 6 bases unmatched. Germline V lookup: CDR1 SGHRS, CDR2 YFSETQ. CDR3 sequence reads: CASSLIGQGASEQYV. The CDR3, as DNA: TGCGCCAGCAGCTTGATCGGACAGGGGGCAAGCGAGCAGTACGTC.

The chain carries TRBV27 and TRBJ1-2, with a weak D call TRBD1 (5 bases). The CDR3 extends over 15 amino acids. The V end was cut by 4 bases, the J end by 1 base, with 13 bases between. CDR1 and CDR2 from the germline V gene are MNHEY and SMNVEV (reference sequence). The CDR3: CASSSRDVSNYGYTF. The DNA for the CDR3 is TGTGCCAGCAGTTCCCGGGACGTCAGTAACTATGGCTACACCTTC.

This clonotype appeared many times. V is TRBV18 and J is TRBJ2-7; possible D gene TRBD1, 6 bases. The CDR3 is made up of 14 amino acids. Germline V gene sequence: CDR1 KGHSH, CDR2 LQKENI. Trimming removed 8 bases at V and 4 bases at J, with 18 bases between. The CDR3 protein is CASSPGQGSYEQYV. Here the CDR3 DNA reads TGTGCCAGCAGTCCGGGCCAGGGGTCTTACGAGCAGTACGTC.

This clonotype was observed many times. The rearrangement uses TRBV20-1 and TRBJ2-3, with TRBD2 identical over 15 bases. The CDR3 runs 15 residues. CDR1 is DFQATT and CDR2 is SNEGSKA in the germline V gene (reference sequence). Trimming at V came to 6 bases and at J to 2 bases, leaving 3 bases not matched to a gene. The CDR3 sequence: CSAWTSGGATDTQYF. For the CDR3, the DNA is TGCAGTGCGTGGACTAGCGGGGGGGCCACAGATACGCAGTATTTT.

The V and J genes are TRBV5-1 and TRBJ2-5; possible D gene TRBD2, 6 bases. CDR3 size: 15 residues. V was trimmed by 4 bases and J by 3 bases, leaving 16 bases between them. Germline CDR1 is SGHRS and CDR2 is YFSETQ. For the CDR3, the DNA is TGCGCCAGCAGCGCGGGGCCCCGCGGGGAAGAGACCCAGTACTTC. Protein product: CASSAGPRGEETQYF.

Concerning this clonotype itself: A read error may be the cause here, since a much bigger clone is one base away. This rearrangement joins TRBV6-1 to TRBJ1-3, with no clear D. Germline values: CDR1 MNHNS, CDR2 SASEGT. This CDR3 spans 15 amino acids. The chain's CDR3 is CASSGSGFSGNPIYF. CDR3 sequence (DNA): TGTGCCAGCAGTGGGAGTGGTTTCTCTGGAAACCCCATATATTTT.

This clonotype was detected many times. J is TRBJ2-7 and V is TRBV3-1; D remains ambiguous. The CDR3 extends over 11 amino acids. The germline gives CDR1 LGHDT, CDR2 YNNKEL (reference sequence). Trimming took 3 bases from V and 6 from J, leaving 6 bases between them. The CDR3 region is CASSQGGEQYV. The CDR3 DNA is TGTGCCAGCAGCCAGGGTGGCGAGCAGTACGTC.

The table lists this clonotype with a few counts. The rearrangement joins TRBV10-3 to TRBJ1-1; 7 bases match TRBD1. Germline values: CDR1 ENHRY, CDR2 SYGVKD. This CDR3 has 14 amino acids. Trimming took 0 bases from V and 6 from J; bases not matched to a gene: 4. CDR3 residues: CAISESQGSAEAFF. CDR3 DNA sequence: TGTGCCATCAGTGAGTCACAGGGGAGCGCTGAAGCTTTCTTT.

This clonotype was counted only a few times. V and J are TRBV2 and TRBJ1-5, with D unclear. Looked up from germline, CDR1 is SNHLY and CDR2 is FYNNEI. CDR3 length: 13 amino acids. Trimming removed 9 bases at V and 3 bases at J, with 12 bases between. The CDR3: CASSSYFNQPQHF. CDR3 bases: TGTGCCAGTTCGTCCTATTTCAATCAGCCCCAGCATTTT.

The gene calls are TRBV18 and TRBJ2-3, with 8 bases matching TRBD2. Looked up from germline, CDR1 is KGHSH and CDR2 is LQKENI. With V trimmed by 1 base and J by 4 bases, 13 bases remained unmatched. This CDR3 comprises 18 residues. Here the CDR3 reads CASSPQRGSGIGADTQYF. Written as DNA, the CDR3 is TGTGCCAGCTCACCACAGAGAGGTAGCGGGATCGGCGCAGATACGCAGTATTTT.

The chain has TRBV7-2 and TRBJ2-1; 9 bases line up with TRBD1. Germline V gene sequence: CDR1 SGHTA, CDR2 FQGNSA. The trim removed 0 bases at V and 2 bases at J, leaving 5 bases unmatched. The CDR3 sequence is 17 residues long. The CDR3 bases are TGTGCCAGCAGCTTAGCCGCCGGGACAGGGACCTACAATGAGCAGTTCTTC. Translation: CASSLAAGTGTYNEQFF. Combining the CDR3 with reference TRBV7-2 and TRBJ2-1 gives the whole variable domain GAGVSQSPSNKVTEKGKDVELRCDPISGHTALYWYRQSLGQGLEFLIYFQGNSAPDKSGLPSDRFSAERTGGSVSTLTIQRTQQEDSAVYLCASSLAAGTGTYNEQFFGPGTRLTVL.

CDR3 coding DNA: TGTGCCATCAGTGACCGGACAACTAGGACCACCGGGGAGCTGTTTTTT. Residues: CAISDRTTRTTGELFF. This chain uses TRBV10-3 with TRBJ2-2; D might be TRBD1 or TRBD2, each matching 5 bases. Deletions cut 3 bases from V and 4 bases from J, with 15 bases between. The CDR3 runs 16 residues. The germline V gene encodes CDR1 ENHRY and CDR2 SYGVKD.

The table lists this clonotype with a count of one. This chain uses TRBV5-5 with TRBJ1-5, with D perhaps matching TRBD1 (6 bases). Per germline, CDR1 SGHKS and CDR2 YYEKEE (reference sequence). Trimming removed 3 bases from V and 1 base from J, with 11 bases in between. The CDR3 runs to 15 residues. Here the CDR3 DNA reads TGTGCCAGCAGCTCGGCAGGGGTGAGCAATCAGCCCCAGCATTTT. Its protein product is CASSSAGVSNQPQHF.

The CDR3 bases are TGTGCCAGCAGCTATACGACAGGGGGGGGCGGTCAGCCCCAGCATTTT. Protein product: CASSYTTGGGGQPQHF. The chain is built from TRBV5-5 and TRBJ1-5; 9 bases fit TRBD1. The CDR3 sequence is 16 residues long. The ends lost 3 bases at V and 6 bases at J; junction bases unmatched: 10. Germline V gene lookup returns CDR1 SGHKS and CDR2 YYEKEE (reference sequence). The full variable domain, completed using reference TRBV5-5 and TRBJ1-5, is DAGVTQSPTHLIKTRGQQVTLRCSPISGHKSVSWYQQVLGQGPQFIFQYYEKEERGRGNFPDRFSARQFPNYSSELNVNALLLGDSALYLCASSYTTGGGGQPQHFGDGTRLSIL.

This clonotype has more than one count but fewer than ten. The chain uses TRBV11-2 and TRBJ2-2; 10 bases match TRBD2. The CDR3 sequence is 15 residues long. The junction had 7 bases not matched to a gene; V was cut back by 7 bases and J by 5 bases. Germline lookup yields CDR1 SGHAT and CDR2 FQNNGV. In DNA, the CDR3 is TGTGCCAGCACCATAGCGGGGGGACCTACCGGGGAGCTGTTTTTT. Its translation is CASTIAGGPTGELFF.

This clonotype was recorded at least ten times. This rearrangement joins TRBV6-2 or TRBV6-3 to TRBJ2-1; TRBD2 matches at 7 bases. The CDR3 runs to 20 residues. Germline CDR1 reads MNHEY; CDR2 reads SVGEGT. J was trimmed by 1 base and V by 3 bases; bases with no gene match: 18. CDR3 sequence reads: CASSYVKSFLAALSYNEQFF. In DNA, the CDR3 is TGTGCCAGCAGTTATGTTAAGTCCTTTCTAGCGGCCCTTTCCTACAATGAGCAGTTCTTC.

This chain joins TRBV5-1 and TRBJ2-1; D remains unclear. V was shortened by 7 bases and J by 0 bases, with 8 bases between the two germline ends. The CDR3 covers 13 residues. Germline CDR1 is SGHRS and CDR2 is YFSETQ. The CDR3 here is CASLNPSYNEQFF. As DNA, the CDR3 is TGCGCCAGCCTCAACCCCTCCTACAATGAGCAGTTCTTC.

This chain links TRBV11-2 with TRBJ2-4, with D possibly matching TRBD2 (5 bases). This CDR3 has 15 residues. Germline V gene sequence: CDR1 SGHAT, CDR2 FQNNGV. V lost 0 bases and J lost 8, with 14 bases in between. The chain's CDR3 is CASSLDQAFGDIQYF. CDR3 DNA: TGTGCCAGCAGCTTAGATCAAGCCTTCGGGGACATTCAGTACTTC.

This clonotype has more than one count but fewer than ten. The chain carries TRBV9 and TRBJ2-1; D may be TRBD1 (6 bases). The V and J ends lost 0 bases and 7 bases respectively, with 14 bases between them. The CDR3 is 15 residues long. Looked up from germline, CDR1 is SGDLS and CDR2 is YYNGEE. CDR3 in amino acids: CASSVATGIGNEQFF. The CDR3 DNA is TGTGCCAGCAGCGTAGCTACAGGGATCGGTAATGAGCAGTTCTTC. The full variable domain, completed using reference TRBV9 and TRBJ2-1, is DSGVTQTPKHLITATGQRVTLRCSPRSGDLSVYWYQQSLDQGLQFLIQYYNGEERAKGNILERFSAQQFPDLHSELNLSSLELGDSALYFCASSVATGIGNEQFFGPGTRLTVL.

The chain uses TRBV5-1 and TRBJ1-1; no reliable D call. The V and J ends lost 0 bases and 5 bases respectively, with 8 bases between them. There are 13 residues in the CDR3. Germline V gene sequence: CDR1 SGHRS, CDR2 YFSETQ. Written as DNA, the CDR3 is TGCGCCAGCAGCTTGGAAGGGTGGACTGAAGCTTTCTTT. Translating it yields CASSLEGWTEAFF.

The rearrangement uses TRBV7-2 and TRBJ1-1; D is uncertain. With 5 bases removed from V and 7 bases from J, the gap between germline ends came to 14 bases. CDR3 length: 13 amino acids. CDR1 is SGHTA and CDR2 is FQGNSA in the germline V gene. CDR3: CASSPSGVGEAFF. DNA of the CDR3: TGTGCCAGCAGCCCAAGCGGGGTAGGTGAAGCTTTCTTT.

This clonotype occurred a few times. This chain joins TRBV5-1 and TRBJ1-2; 8 bases map to TRBD1. The germline V gene has CDR1 SGHRS and CDR2 YFSETQ. J was trimmed by 6 bases and V by 1 base; bases with no gene match: 11. The CDR3 spans 16 residues. The CDR3 DNA follows: TGCGCCAGCAGCTTGCCCTCCGGACAGGGCTATAATGGCTACACCTTC. Translated, it gives CASSLPSGQGYNGYTF.

This clonotype was counted between two and nine times. CDR3 nucleotide sequence: TGTGCCAGCAGTTCGCGATACGGGACAGGCCAAGAGACCCAGTACTTC. It yields the protein CASSSRYGTGQETQYF. This rearrangement joins TRBV28 to TRBJ2-5; 8 nucleotides match TRBD1. The CDR3 is made up of 16 amino acids. Losses at the gene ends were 4 bases for V and 1 base for J; bases not matched to a gene: 8. Germline CDR1 is MDHEN and CDR2 is SYDVKM.